The entry below gives a single T cell receptor beta chain sequence along with its context. Antigen unknown. The CDR3 totals 16 residues. The ends were cut back, 4 bases at V and 3 bases at J, with 15 bases in the middle. Germline assignment: CDR1 PRHDT and CDR2 FYEKMQ (reference sequence). The data belong to a study of OX40 agonist ivuxolimab in advanced cancers. Across the whole study: Eligibility admitted prior anti-PD-1, anti-PD-L1 or anti-CTLA-4 therapy; about 42% had some. Study-level findings and limits: Some nonresponders additionally presented with little normalized T-cell clonal expansion. It was not determined which antigens were specifically recognized by the peripheral T cells that had undergone clonal expansion.

Patients who had autoimmune disease history or got systemic immunosuppression were left out. Sequencing used immunoSEQ multiplex PCR; TCRdb keeps in-frame clones, though not all of them. Among roughly 57,000 clones listed, approximately 79% were seen once. Specimen: CD4+ or CD8+ T cells sorted from blood, collected in a trial of the OX40 agonist ivuxolimab. The clonotype comes from an adult with an advanced solid tumor such as melanoma, head and neck, liver or kidney cancer. The rearrangement links TRBV13 to TRBJ1-4; maybe TRBD1 (6 bases). CDR3 DNA: TGTGCCAGCAGCTCGTATACAGGGCCCGCTAATGAAAAACTGTTTTTT. Its translation: CASSSYTGPANEKLFF. Full variable domain (missing parts from reference TRBV13 and TRBJ1-4): AAGVIQSPRHLIKEKRETATLKCYPIPRHDTVYWYQQGPGQDPQFLISFYEKMQSDKGSIPDRFSAQQFSDYHSELNMSSLELGDSALYFCASSSYTGPANEKLFFGSGTQLSVL.